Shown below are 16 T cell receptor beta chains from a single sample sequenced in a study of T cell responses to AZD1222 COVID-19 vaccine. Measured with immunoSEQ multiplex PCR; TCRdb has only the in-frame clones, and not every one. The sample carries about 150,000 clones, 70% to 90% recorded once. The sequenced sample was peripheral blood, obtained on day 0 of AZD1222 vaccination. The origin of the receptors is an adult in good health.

The CDR3 sequence is CASSPPAGVGTGELFF. CDR3 DNA sequence: TGTGCCAGCAGTCCCCCAGCGGGAGTGGGCACCGGGGAGCTGTTTTTT. V usage is TRBV27 and J usage is TRBJ2-2; TRBD2 matches 8 bases. The CDR3 is made up of 16 amino acids. The ends lost 5 bases at V and 4 bases at J; junction bases unmatched: 9. Germline V gene lookup returns CDR1 MNHEY and CDR2 SMNVEV (reference sequence).

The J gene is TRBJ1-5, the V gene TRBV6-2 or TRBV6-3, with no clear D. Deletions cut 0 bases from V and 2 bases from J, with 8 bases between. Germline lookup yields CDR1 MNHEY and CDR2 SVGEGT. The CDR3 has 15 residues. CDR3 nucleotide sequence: TGTGCCAGCAGTTACTCGGGGATTGGCAATCAGCCCCAGCATTTT. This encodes CASSYSGIGNQPQHF.

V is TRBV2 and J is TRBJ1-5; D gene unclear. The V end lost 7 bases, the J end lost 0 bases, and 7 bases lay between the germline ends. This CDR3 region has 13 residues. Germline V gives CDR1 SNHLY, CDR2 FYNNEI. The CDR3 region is CASNGNSNQPQHF. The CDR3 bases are TGTGCCAGCAACGGTAATAGCAATCAGCCCCAGCATTTT.

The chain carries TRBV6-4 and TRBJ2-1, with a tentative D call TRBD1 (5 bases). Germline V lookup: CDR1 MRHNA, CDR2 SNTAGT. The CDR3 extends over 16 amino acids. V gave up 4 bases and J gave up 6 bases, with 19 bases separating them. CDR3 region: CASSGGALVGPNEQFF. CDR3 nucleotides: TGTGCCAGCAGTGGGGGCGCGCTAGTGGGTCCCAATGAGCAGTTCTTC.

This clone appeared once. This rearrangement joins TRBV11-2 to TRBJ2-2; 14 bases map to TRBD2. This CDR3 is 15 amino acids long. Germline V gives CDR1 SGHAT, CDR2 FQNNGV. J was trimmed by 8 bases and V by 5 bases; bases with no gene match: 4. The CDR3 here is CASSGTSGSRGELFF. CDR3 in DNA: TGTGCCAGCAGCGGGACTAGCGGGAGTCGAGGGGAGCTGTTTTTT.

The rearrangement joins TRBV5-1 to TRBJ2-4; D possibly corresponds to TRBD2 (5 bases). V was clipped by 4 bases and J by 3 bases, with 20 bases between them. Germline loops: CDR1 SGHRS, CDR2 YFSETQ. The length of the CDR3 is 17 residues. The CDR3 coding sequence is TGCGCCAGCAGCCCTGGAGGCAAGGAGAGAGGCAAAAACATTCAGTACTTC. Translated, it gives CASSPGGKERGKNIQYF.

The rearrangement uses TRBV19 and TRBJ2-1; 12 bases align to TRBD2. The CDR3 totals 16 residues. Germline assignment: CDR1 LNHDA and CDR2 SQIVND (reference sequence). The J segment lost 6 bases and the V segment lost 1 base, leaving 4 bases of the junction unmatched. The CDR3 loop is CASSIGPLAGGNEQFF. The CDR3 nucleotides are TGTGCCAGTAGTATAGGCCCACTAGCGGGAGGCAATGAGCAGTTCTTC.

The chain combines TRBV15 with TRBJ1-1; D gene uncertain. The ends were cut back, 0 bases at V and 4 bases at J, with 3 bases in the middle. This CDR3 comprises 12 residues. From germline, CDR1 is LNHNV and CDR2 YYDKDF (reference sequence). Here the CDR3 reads CATSRDTTEAFF. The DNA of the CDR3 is TGTGCCACCAGCAGAGATACCACTGAAGCTTTCTTT.

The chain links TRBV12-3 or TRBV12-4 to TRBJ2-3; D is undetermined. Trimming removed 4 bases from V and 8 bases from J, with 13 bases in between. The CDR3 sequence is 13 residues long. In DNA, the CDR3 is TGTGCCAGCAGTTCGACCGGGCCGAGTACGCAGTATTTT. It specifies CASSSTGPSTQYF.

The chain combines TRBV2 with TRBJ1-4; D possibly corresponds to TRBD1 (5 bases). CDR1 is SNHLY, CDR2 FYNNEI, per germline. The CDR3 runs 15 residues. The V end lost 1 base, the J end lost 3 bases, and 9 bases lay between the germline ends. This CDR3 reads CASSEVGASNEKLFF. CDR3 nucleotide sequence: TGTGCCAGCAGTGAAGTCGGGGCGTCTAATGAAAAACTGTTTTTT.

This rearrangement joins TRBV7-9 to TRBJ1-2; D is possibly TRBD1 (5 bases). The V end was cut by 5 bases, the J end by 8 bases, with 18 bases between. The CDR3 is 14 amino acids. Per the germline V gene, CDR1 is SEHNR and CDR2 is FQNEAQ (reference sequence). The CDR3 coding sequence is TGTGCCAGCAGCATGGCCGTGGGACCCGGGGGCTACACCTTC. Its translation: CASSMAVGPGGYTF.

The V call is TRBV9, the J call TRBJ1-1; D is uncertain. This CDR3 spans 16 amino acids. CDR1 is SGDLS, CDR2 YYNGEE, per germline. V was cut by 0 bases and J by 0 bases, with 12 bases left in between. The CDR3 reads CASSVATERLNTEAFF. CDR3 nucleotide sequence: TGTGCCAGCAGCGTAGCTACGGAACGGTTGAACACTGAAGCTTTCTTT.

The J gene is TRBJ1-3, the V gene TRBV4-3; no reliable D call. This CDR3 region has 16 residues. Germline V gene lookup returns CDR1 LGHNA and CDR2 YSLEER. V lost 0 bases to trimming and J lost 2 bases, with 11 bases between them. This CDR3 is CASSQDDGATGNTIYF. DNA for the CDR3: TGCGCCAGCAGCCAAGACGACGGCGCAACTGGAAACACCATATATTTT.

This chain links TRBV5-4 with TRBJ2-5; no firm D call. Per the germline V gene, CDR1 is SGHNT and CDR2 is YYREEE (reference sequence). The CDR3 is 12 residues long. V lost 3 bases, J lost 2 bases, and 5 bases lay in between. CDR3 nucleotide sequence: TGTGCCAGCAGCTGGAGACAAGAGACCCAGTACTTC. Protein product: CASSWRQETQYF.

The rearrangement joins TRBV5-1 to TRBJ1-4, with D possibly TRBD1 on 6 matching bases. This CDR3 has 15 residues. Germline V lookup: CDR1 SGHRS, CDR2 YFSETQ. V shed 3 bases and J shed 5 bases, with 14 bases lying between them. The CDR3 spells CASSSGQTLNEKLFF. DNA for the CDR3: TGCGCCAGCAGCTCTGGACAGACTTTAAATGAAAAACTGTTTTTT.

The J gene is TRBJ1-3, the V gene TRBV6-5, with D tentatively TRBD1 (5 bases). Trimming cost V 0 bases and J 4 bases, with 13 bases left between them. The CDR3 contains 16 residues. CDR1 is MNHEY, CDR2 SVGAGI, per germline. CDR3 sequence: CASSYSGRGSGNTIYF. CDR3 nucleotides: TGTGCCAGCAGTTACTCGGGTCGGGGGAGCGGAAACACCATATATTTT.